These 20 T cell receptor beta chains were sequenced from one sample in a study of immune evolution from preneoplasia to lung adenocarcinoma. The table came from immunoSEQ multiplex PCR; TCRdb's copy has only in-frame clones and leaves some out. The profile shows around 2,500 clones, about 40% of them singletons. The sequenced sample consisted of FFPE adjacent normal lung tissue. Source of these receptors: a person aged 55-80 years with lung adenocarcinoma.

V is TRBV6-6 and J is TRBJ1-4; 9 nucleotides line up with TRBD1. The CDR3 spans 15 residues. Unmatched junction bases numbered 14, after V lost 10 bases and J lost 8 bases. Germline CDR1 and CDR2: MNHNY and SVGAGI (reference sequence). The CDR3 DNA is TGTGCCACCACAAATCCGGGACAGGGTGTAGAAAAACTGTTTTTT. Amino acids: CATTNPGQGVEKLFF.

In its sample, this clone was seen a few times. The chain joins TRBV6-1 to TRBJ1-5; a weak D match, TRBD1 (6 bases). Germline lookup yields CDR1 MNHNS and CDR2 SASEGT. The V and J ends lost 4 bases and 4 bases respectively, with 14 bases between them. The CDR3 has 15 residues. The CDR3 region has the DNA TGTGCCAGCAGTGTTTGGGGGCTGGTGAATCAGCCCCAGCATTTT. Translating gives CASSVWGLVNQPQHF.

The chain joins TRBV4-3 to TRBJ2-7, with D possibly TRBD1 on 6 matching bases. This CDR3 is built from 15 residues. The germline V and J ends were trimmed by 3 bases and 1 base, with 13 bases remaining between them. Germline CDR1 LGHNA, CDR2 YSLEER. Here the CDR3 DNA reads TGCGCCAGCAGCCAGTGGAGACAGGTTTCCTACGAGCAGTACTTC. Translating gives CASSQWRQVSYEQYF.

The J gene is TRBJ2-7, the V gene TRBV7-3, with a tentative D call TRBD1 (6 bases). The V gene's germline CDR1 is SGHTA and CDR2 FQGTGA. With 5 bases removed from V and 4 bases from J, the gap between germline ends came to 12 bases. The CDR3 loop spans 13 amino acids. Here the CDR3 DNA reads TGTGCCAGCAGCAACAGGGAAGGGTACGAGCAGTACTTC. Protein product: CASSNREGYEQYF. Full variable domain (outside the CDR3, taken from reference TRBV7-3 and TRBJ2-7): GAGVSQTPSNKVTEKGKYVELRCDPISGHTALYWYRQSLGQGPEFLIYFQGTGAADDSGLPNDRFFAVRPEGSVSTLKIQRTERGDSAVYLCASSNREGYEQYFGPGTRLTVT.

The rearrangement links TRBV19 to TRBJ2-1, with 8 positions matching TRBD2. This CDR3 contains 15 residues. V shed 6 bases, J shed 6 bases, and the junction held 10 bases outside the gene matches. CDR1 and CDR2 from the germline V gene are LNHDA and SQIVND (reference sequence). Written as DNA, the CDR3 is TGTGCCAGTAGACTCAGCGGGAGCCCCTCCAATGAGCAGTTCTTC. Translating it yields CASRLSGSPSNEQFF.

This clone was seen more than once but under ten times. The CDR3 here is CASSGGTGNVNEQFF. CDR3 bases: TGTGCCAGCAGCGGCGGGACAGGGAATGTGAATGAGCAGTTCTTC. The V call is TRBV11-3, the J call TRBJ2-1; 9 nucleotides match TRBD1. This CDR3 is built from 15 residues. V was pared by 5 bases and J by 7 bases, with 9 bases of the junction left unmatched. CDR1 SGHNT and CDR2 YENEEA come from the germline V gene.

This clone came up a few times. The chain combines TRBV7-2 with TRBJ2-7, with D maybe TRBD1 (6 bases). Trimming removed 1 base at V and 2 bases at J, with 12 bases between. The length of the CDR3 is 15 residues. Germline CDR1 is SGHTA and CDR2 is FQGNSA. Here the CDR3 DNA reads TGTGCCAGCAGCTTAGGAGCGGACAGAACCTACGAGCAGTACTTC. This codes for CASSLGADRTYEQYF. Full variable domain (outside the CDR3, taken from reference TRBV7-2 and TRBJ2-7): GAGVSQSPSNKVTEKGKDVELRCDPISGHTALYWYRQSLGQGLEFLIYFQGNSAPDKSGLPSDRFSAERTGGSVSTLTIQRTQQEDSAVYLCASSLGADRTYEQYFGPGTRLTVT.

The rearrangement uses TRBV18 and TRBJ2-7, with a tentative D call TRBD2 (7 bases). Germline loops: CDR1 KGHSH, CDR2 LQKENI. The germline V and J ends were trimmed by 1 base and 0 bases, with 13 bases remaining between them. This CDR3 comprises 16 residues. CDR3 nucleotide sequence: TGTGCCAGCTCACCACTCGGGGGCGGGAGCTCCTACGAGCAGTACTTC. It specifies CASSPLGGGSSYEQYF.

This clone came up once. The rearrangement uses TRBV11-1 and TRBJ2-1; D may match TRBD1 or TRBD2 (5 bases each). Germline V gene lookup returns CDR1 SGHAT and CDR2 FQDESV (reference sequence). The CDR3 length is 15 residues. Deletions cut 6 bases from V and 3 bases from J, with 15 bases between. CDR3 DNA: TGTGCCAGCAGGCCTCGGACTGGGGGCTACAATGAGCAGTTCTTC. Its translation: CASRPRTGGYNEQFF. Using reference TRBV11-1 and TRBJ2-1 for the parts outside the CDR3, the full variable domain is EAEVAQSPRYKITEKSQAVAFWCDPISGHATLYWYRQILGQGPELLVQFQDESVVDDSQLPKDRFSAERLKGVDSTLKIQPAELGDSAMYLCASRPRTGGYNEQFFGPGTRLTVL.

A few counts support this clone. The V and J genes are TRBV5-6 and TRBJ2-7; 7 bases align to TRBD1. Germline CDR1 SGHDT, CDR2 YYEEEE. This CDR3 contains 14 residues. V dropped 1 base and J dropped 1; count of bases not matched to a gene: 2. The CDR3 DNA follows: TGTGCCAGCAGCTTGCGACAGGGATCCTACGAGCAGTACTTC. Amino acids: CASSLRQGSYEQYF.

There are a few counts of this clone. This chain uses TRBV5-6 with TRBJ1-1; tentatively, D is TRBD1 (5 bases). The V and J ends lost 4 bases and 10 bases respectively, with 14 bases between them. The CDR3 sequence is 12 residues long. The germline V gene has CDR1 SGHDT and CDR2 YYEEEE. This CDR3 is CASSPGGGTAFF. CDR3 sequence (DNA): TGTGCCAGCAGCCCCGGGGGGGGTACAGCTTTCTTT.

The chain is built from TRBV9 and TRBJ2-5; 10 bases align to TRBD1. The CDR3 is made up of 16 amino acids. CDR1 and CDR2 (germline): SGDLS, YYNGEE. Trimming at V came to 4 bases and at J to 1 base, leaving 7 bases not matched to a gene. Here the CDR3 DNA reads TGTGCCAGCAGCCCCGGACAGGGGGGGATCCAAGAGACCCAGTACTTC. This gives the protein CASSPGQGGIQETQYF.

The V call is TRBV5-1, the J call TRBJ2-7; TRBD2 matches at 12 bases. The germline V gene has CDR1 SGHRS and CDR2 YFSETQ. V was pared by 4 bases and J by 2 bases, with 4 bases of the junction left unmatched. This CDR3 comprises 15 residues. CDR3 amino acids: CASSERTSGTYEQYF. DNA for the CDR3: TGCGCCAGCAGCGAACGGACTAGCGGGACCTACGAGCAGTACTTC.

The rearrangement uses TRBV27 and TRBJ1-2; D call uncertain. Trimming stripped 6 bases from V and 3 bases from J, with 14 bases between. This CDR3 is 14 amino acids long. Germline V CDR1 and CDR2: MNHEY, SMNVEV (reference sequence). In DNA, the CDR3 is TGTGCCAGCAGCCTCCTAGAGAGTGACTATGGCTACACCTTC. Its translation: CASSLLESDYGYTF.

This clone was seen only a few times. The V gene is TRBV30, the J gene TRBJ1-2, with D uncertain. CDR1 GTSNPN and CDR2 SVGIG come from the germline V gene (reference sequence). Trimming took 3 bases from V and 7 from J, leaving 6 bases between them. This CDR3 is 10 amino acids long. Written as DNA, the CDR3 is TGTGCCTGGAGGGAGGGTGGCTACACCTTC. It specifies CAWREGGYTF.

This clone has only a few counts. The chain recombines TRBV2 with TRBJ2-4; no definite D call. The germline gives CDR1 SNHLY, CDR2 FYNNEI. This CDR3 spans 14 amino acids. Between the trimmed V and J ends, which lost 0 bases and 1 base, there was a span of 4 bases. The DNA of the CDR3 is TGTGCCAGCAGTGAAGCGATTGCCAAAAACATTCAGTACTTC. Encoded protein: CASSEAIAKNIQYF.

This clone was seen more than once but under ten times. The chain carries TRBV4-1 and TRBJ2-7; weak D call: TRBD2 (6 bases). Germline values: CDR1 MGHRA, CDR2 YSYEKL. The CDR3 is made up of 15 amino acids. Deletions cut 0 bases from V and 3 bases from J, with 12 bases between. The DNA for the CDR3 is TGCGCCAGCAGCCAAGATCCGGGACTTGACTACGAGCAGTACTTC. Its translation: CASSQDPGLDYEQYF.

The chain combines TRBV28 with TRBJ1-4; TRBD1 aligns across 8 bases. Germline assignment: CDR1 MDHEN and CDR2 SYDVKM. The CDR3 totals 14 residues. V lost 6 bases to trimming and J lost 2 bases; unmatched junction nucleotides: 2. The CDR3 bases are TGTGCCAGCAGCAGGACAGGGACTAATGAAAAACTGTTTTTT. This translates into CASSRTGTNEKLFF.

The rearrangement links TRBV11-2 to TRBJ1-1; D unclear. CDR3 length: 13 amino acids. Germline assignment: CDR1 SGHAT and CDR2 FQNNGV. V was trimmed by 2 bases and J by 2 bases, leaving 6 bases between them. The CDR3 DNA reads TGTGCCAGCAGCTTAATTGTAAACACTGAAGCTTTCTTT. This translates into CASSLIVNTEAFF.

The chain links TRBV6-5 to TRBJ2-3; 10 nucleotides agree with TRBD2. The CDR3 runs to 15 residues. Per the germline V gene, CDR1 is MNHEY and CDR2 is SVGAGI. The ends lost 2 bases at V and 4 bases at J; junction bases unmatched: 3. CDR3 sequence reads: CASSYSGGAPDTQYF. The CDR3 DNA sequence: TGTGCCAGCAGTTACAGCGGGGGGGCCCCAGATACGCAGTATTTT.